This T cell receptor (beta chain) was profiled in a study of healthy donors' naive CD4 and CD8 T cells. On the study more broadly: All functional IMGT TCR alpha variants were covered by new primers.

The CDR3 length is 12 residues. The V gene's germline CDR1 is SQVTM and CDR2 ANQGSEA. Trimming shortened V by 1 base and J by 7 bases, and 10 bases separated the two germline ends. Starting from roughly 0.45 ug of total RNA, TCR libraries were made with linear amplification. TCRdb passed the reads through MiXCR, listing each CDR3 protein once. Among approximately 200,000 distinct CDR3 sequences listed, 65% to 80% were seen once. The source material was naive CD4+ and CD8+ T cells sorted from blood, pooled from several donors. The chain has TRBV29-1 and TRBJ1-1, with a possible D match to TRBD1 (6 bases). The clonotype was recovered from a pool of human donors in good health; the sample pools cells from several healthy donors. CDR3 sequence: CSVEGRGIEAFF. DNA of the CDR3: TGCAGCGTTGAAGGCAGGGGAATTGAAGCTTTCTTT.